The entry below gives a single T cell receptor beta chain sequence along with its context. This receptor's antigen is unknown. No base qualities exist here, and no much larger clone lies one base off it. The cohort was made up of 500 to 850 healthy bone marrow donors. All cohort members were sampled while nominally healthy, although unrecorded immune exposures were likely present. The donor tested CMV seronegative and was one of the 352 seronegative cohort members. Each donor provided a peripheral blood sample, and peripheral blood mononuclear cells were used for TCR beta sequencing. The Qiagen DNeasy Blood Extraction Kit was used to extract genomic DNA from the blood cell samples. The sample is drawn from a study of cytomegalovirus exposure and HLA in healthy donors (dated by TCRdb to the late 2010s). For the study in its entirety: According to an earlier analysis of 450 to 650 of the donors, about 179 million T cells yielded 100 million or so unique TCR beta sequences and around 280 Gb of sequence data. The study profiled the T cell repertoires of 666 subjects by immunosequencing and related them to cytomegalovirus serostatus. The number of donors typed differed by locus, with roughly 620-630 for A, B, C, DRB1 and DQB1, 522 for DQA1, some 570 for DPA1, and 400 to 490 for DPB1. An earlier analysis of 587 of the donors used high-throughput TCR beta sequencing to judge whether each TCR beta V gene segment behaved as functional or pseudogenic. Rather than drawing on any new phenotypic data, the later analysis identified candidate immune exposures from TCR beta sequences and the way those sequences occurred across donors. Five DR-DQ haplotypes were handled as single units for association and clustering, since linkage in the cohort was strong. To predict cytomegalovirus infection status, the study brought together high-throughput TCR immunosequencing, statistical association of individual TCRs with disease status, and machine learning. In a later analysis, previously published TCR beta repertoires from several hundred donors were re-analyzed and high-resolution HLA genotyping was added so that TCR occurrence patterns could be studied. A later genetic analysis used genome-wide SNP genotypes for about 65% of the roughly 670 donors, treating that subset as a discovery cohort. A separate validation cohort of about 110 different subjects was used in addition to the roughly 700-subject first cohort. The study aimed to test whether cataloging public T cell receptors could reveal signatures of past pathogen exposure. Donor age, sex, ethnicity and CMV serostatus were compiled alongside the repertoire data. HLA typing covered class I and class II loci at four-digit resolution. All discovery cohort repertoires had been generated using a single sequencing platform. An early release covering some 640 HLA-typed donors comprised roughly 300 gigabases of sequencing data and around 85 million unique TCR sequences. Among the approximately 420 genotyped donors, 81% belonged to the genetic ancestry cluster associated with self-reported Caucasian donors. On average, around 240,000 unique TCR beta nucleotide sequences were sequenced per donor among 350 to 400 genotyped donors of the cohort, with around 19% of those sequences being non-productive. Results the study describes overall, beyond this receptor: According to a later analysis, parvovirus B19, influenza, CMV and Epstein-Barr virus appeared linked to several top co-occurrence clusters. Because counts were too low, seventeen rarely observed V segments, including chromosome 9 orphons, were excluded from the earlier analysis of a few hundred of the donors. A later analysis found that HLA-associated TCR beta chains were more clonally expanded and had lower generation probabilities than equally common non-associated chains. In a later analysis, the rate of TCR association differed among HLA loci, with DRB1 alleles having the most associated TCRs and HLA-C alleles having the fewest. Linkage disequilibrium might explain the correlated functional status among segregating V segments, but an unknown experimental factor could not be ruled out. Most TCR sequences were seen in very few donors, while some public TCRs were found in many individuals. In vitro tests confirmed that a few of the cytomegalovirus-associated TCR beta chains recognize cytomegalovirus antigens. Presence/absence analyses assumed roughly uniform sequencing depth across donors, an assumption that may not hold. A later genetic analysis reported fewer N-insertions in productive TCRs among donors in an Asian-associated ancestry cluster than the approximately 670-donor mean. Most CMV-associated TCR beta chains appeared to be HLA-restricted in a later analysis, and the HLA associations seemed to be driven largely by CMV exposure. An earlier analysis of 587 of the donors showed that most TCR beta V segments appeared in productive rearrangements either about 90% or about 30% of the time, which broadly matched IMGT annotations. A further reported finding was that TCR beta sequences accurately predicted the HLA-A and HLA-B alleles for most subjects in the first cohort. A cluster of highly shared sequence variants was judged likely to represent a technical artifact of the sequencing pipeline. Only TCR beta chains were sequenced in this cohort, and the absence of alpha or paired-chain data limited detectable features. An association between a missense DCLRE1C variant and V-gene and J-gene trimming of TCR beta chains was found in a later genetic analysis and replicated in an independent cohort. Strong co-occurrence of HLA alleles, especially DR and DQ, made assigning TCR associations to individual alleles difficult. Because the 87-base-pair reads could not distinguish some IMGT-functional V segments, including TRBV6-2 and TRBV6-3, those segments were excluded. A total of some 180 TCR beta chains were listed by the study as associated with cytomegalovirus. According to the authors, the approach could potentially be generalized to other disease states and immunological phenotypes. The classifier was reported to diagnose cytomegalovirus status with high specificity and sensitivity in both the original and validation cohorts. At a false discovery rate of 0.05, a later analysis linked roughly 17,000 TCR beta sequences to specific HLA alleles. Because HLA typing was unavailable for some donors at each locus, only the typed subset was used in association tests. Immune exposure information for the cohort was limited to CMV serostatus.

Germline trimming: 6 bases from V, 5 bases from J; junction bases outside gene matches: 7. Including cysteine and phenylalanine, the CDR3 has 15 amino acids. The read is trimmed to its CDR3 DNA, 45 bases read in frame from base 1. CDR1 and CDR2, per the germline V gene, are MNHEY and SVGAGI. Preparation of the library involved the immunoSEQ multiplex PCR assay. For the multiplex PCR, a mixture combining 60 forward primers for TCR Vbeta segments and 13 reverse primers for TCR Jbeta segments was used. Amplification of the CDR3 region of rearranged TCR beta genes was performed with a multiplex PCR assay on genomic DNA. On the Illumina HiSeq System, the amplified TCR beta libraries were sequenced as 87-base-pair reads. In the original analysis: A later analysis tallied roughly 80 million unique TCR beta chains across the 660 or so repertoires, and 10 million to 11 million of those chains were shared by two or more donors. Raw reads were error-corrected and collapsed into unique sequences with a nearest-neighbor algorithm that merged closely related sequences to remove PCR and sequencing errors. Alignment of CDR3 sequences to IMGT reference sequences was used to assign V, D and J gene segments. Each retained sequence needed at least a six-nucleotide match to both a V gene segment and a J gene segment. Rearrangements were called productive when the CDR3 lacked stop codons and stayed in frame with V and J; all others were non-productive. Following IMGT convention, CDR3 was defined as the stretch from the second conserved V-encoded cysteine up to the conserved J-encoded phenylalanine. The earlier analysis of about 570 of the donors excluded any sequence lacking an unambiguous match to a single V gene segment. In an earlier analysis of 587 of the donors, V segments were called functional above 56.7% productive rearrangements and were called segregating when the between-donor standard deviation exceeded 5%. A statistical classification framework was built for diagnosing cytomegalovirus status from the catalog of TCR beta chain sequences. In a later analysis, TCR nucleotide sequences were compared against IMGT/GENE-DB human TR gene sequences so that V and J genes could be assigned. Using the TCRdist pipeline, a later analysis assigned CDR3 sequences along with most-parsimonious VDJ recombination scenarios. In a later analysis, each TCR beta chain was defined by its CDR3 amino acid sequence together with its V-gene family, and reads lacking a unique V-gene family were excluded. To address suspected cross-contamination and a sequencing artifact, a later analysis removed 450 to 700 highly shared, low-generation-probability nucleotide sequences. In a later analysis, a clonal expansion index for each public chain was calculated from normalized within-repertoire ranks of inferred template counts. Generation probabilities in a later analysis came from a VDJ recombination model fitted to out-of-frame rearrangements, and those results were checked against IGoR. Hypergeometric tests were used in a later analysis to score TCR-TCR, TCR-HLA and TCR-CMV co-occurrence, with a repertoire-size bias correction applied to the TCR pairs. A later analysis estimated false discovery rates by permuting HLA or CMV assignments 20 times. A later analysis grouped co-occurring TCRs with DBSCAN, adding TCRdist sequence similarity when clustering within HLA-allele-positive subsets. Repertoires with fewer than 30,000 or more than 120,000 public chains, plus five repertoires with anomalous nucleotide sharing, were excluded from co-occurrence clustering. Here the immuneACCESS table is served through TCRdb, limited to in-frame sequences with V and J called. Missing clones are a known gap in these copies; in checked studies unresolved V genes cover under half, and the rest lacks a known reason. Clonal size and the V and J genes are those of that table, whereas D and trimming came from the DNA. The sample table shows about 210,000 clones, and 70% to 90% are seen once. The ten largest make up roughly 0.24% of the sample.

The chain is assembled from TRBV6-5 and TRBJ1-5, with 10 bases aligning to TRBD1. This receptor was taken from a girl aged 2-15 years in good health and CMV-seronegative. Sequenced: PBMCs. The sequence in DNA is TGTGCCAGCAGGTCGACAGGGGGCTTGGATCAGCCCCAGCATTTT. The translation is CASRSTGGLDQPQHF.